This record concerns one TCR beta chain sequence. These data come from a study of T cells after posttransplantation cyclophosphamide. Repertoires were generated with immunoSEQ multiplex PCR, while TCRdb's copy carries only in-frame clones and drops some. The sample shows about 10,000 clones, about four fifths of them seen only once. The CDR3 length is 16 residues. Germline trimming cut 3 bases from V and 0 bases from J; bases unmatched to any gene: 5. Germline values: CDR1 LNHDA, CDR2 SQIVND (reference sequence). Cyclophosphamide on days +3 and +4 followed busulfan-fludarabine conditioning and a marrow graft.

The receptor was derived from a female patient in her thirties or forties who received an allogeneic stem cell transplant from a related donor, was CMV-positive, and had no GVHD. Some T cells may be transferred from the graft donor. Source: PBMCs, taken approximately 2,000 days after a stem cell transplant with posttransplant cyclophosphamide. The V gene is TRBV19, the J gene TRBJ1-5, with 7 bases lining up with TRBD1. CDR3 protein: CASSIGTAYSNQPQHF. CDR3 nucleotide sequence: TGTGCCAGTAGTATCGGGACAGCCTATAGCAATCAGCCCCAGCATTTT.